This TCR beta chain originates from a study of response to subunit inactivated influenza vaccine. TCRdb re-called the RT-PCR reads with MiXCR, one entry per CDR3 protein. The repertoire consists of 650,000 to 800,000 distinct CDR3 sequences, with around 13% occurring once and the leading ten covering around 7%. The V gene's germline CDR1 is MDHEN and CDR2 SYDVKM. The CDR3 is made up of 17 amino acids. Deletions cut 5 bases from V and 2 bases from J, with 19 bases between. Findings and limits, study-wide: Few new T cells, the authors suggested, are recruited by each seasonal influenza vaccination.

This clonotype showed up many times. Its antigen is currently unknown. Source: PBMCs from blood, taken 14 to 15 days before vaccination. The receptor was isolated from a man over 45 who received an inactivated influenza vaccine. The chain combines TRBV28 with TRBJ2-1; possible D gene TRBD2, 5 bases. The CDR3 DNA reads as TGTGCCAGCAGTGTTAATCTACCAGGAGGTCCCTACAATGAGCAGTTCTTC. Translated: CASSVNLPGGPYNEQFF.